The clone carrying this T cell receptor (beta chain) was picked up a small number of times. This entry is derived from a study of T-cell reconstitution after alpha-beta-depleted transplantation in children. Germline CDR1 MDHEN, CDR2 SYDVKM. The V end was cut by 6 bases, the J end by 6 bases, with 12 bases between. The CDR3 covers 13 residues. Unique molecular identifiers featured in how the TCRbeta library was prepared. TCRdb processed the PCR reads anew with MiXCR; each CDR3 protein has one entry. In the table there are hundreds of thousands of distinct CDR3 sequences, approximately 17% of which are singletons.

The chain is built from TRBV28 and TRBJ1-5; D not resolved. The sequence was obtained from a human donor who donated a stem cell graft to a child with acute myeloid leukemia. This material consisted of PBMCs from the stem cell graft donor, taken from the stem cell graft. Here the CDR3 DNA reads TGTGCCAGCAGCCGCAGAGAAGGTCAGCCCCAGCATTTT. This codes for CASSRREGQPQHF.